This T cell receptor beta chain was identified in a study of blood T cell repertoires in COVID-19. As for the study in general: Sources were T cells, B-cell-depleted T cells, or PBMCs; the material itself was cDNA or gDNA.

This CDR3 has 17 amino acids. CDR1 and CDR2 (germline): SGHRS, YFSETQ. V lost 9 bases and J lost 0; bases outside the gene matches: 11. Original processing notes: Researchers report that nucleated cell counts were estimated from reference gene primer amplification. Profiling relied on immunoSEQ multiplex PCR, and the TCRdb table lists in-frame clones only, not all of them. V and J calls and clone size are as listed in that table; D and trimming were resolved from the DNA. The sample contains over 200,000 clones, 89% of which appear only once. Sequencing was carried out using peripheral blood. The receptor comes from a woman aged 35 to 49 with acute or convalescent COVID-19. The chain joins TRBV5-1 to TRBJ2-5; 13 positions match TRBD2. The CDR3 spells CATTTGLAGVNQETQYF. The DNA for the CDR3 is TGCGCCACCACTACCGGACTAGCGGGGGTAAACCAAGAGACCCAGTACTTC.